These T cell receptor beta chains were read from a single sample in a study of T-cell reconstitution after alpha-beta-depleted transplantation in children. In TCRdb, the PCR reads were re-called with MiXCR into one record per CDR3 protein. The table includes about a million distinct CDR3 sequences, roughly 29% detected once. The sequenced sample was PBMCs, mostly from graft donor cells, obtained 360 days after TCRalphabeta/CD19-depleted stem cell transplant. These receptor sequences come from a boy in the first two years of life who had a stem cell transplant for SCID, so the T cells may come from the graft donor. Both conserved end residues are part of each CDR3. A D gene is named only where the DNA matches it firmly. Clone size appears in some rows only: once, few, many, or a class for an expanded clone.

J gene,D gene,V gene,clone size,CDR3 protein,CDR3 DNA
TRBJ1-3,.,TRBV15,.,CATSWTGATGNTIYF,TGTGCCACCAGCTGGACGGGAGCAACTGGAAACACCATATATTTT
TRBJ2-2,.,TRBV15,few,CATSDDYYTGELFF,TGTGCCACCTCCGACGACTACTACACCGGGGAGCTGTTTTTT
TRBJ1-1,TRBD1,TRBV20-1,.,CSAREAGGIAEAFF,TGCAGTGCTAGAGAGGCAGGGGGTATAGCTGAAGCTTTCTTT
TRBJ1-3,.,TRBV20-1,.,CSACSGAGNTIYF,TGCAGTGCTTGCTCGGGGGCTGGAAACACCATATATTTT
TRBJ2-3,.,TRBV28,many,CASSLRGGPDTQYF,TGTGCCAGCAGTTTAAGAGGGGGACCAGATACGCAGTATTTT
TRBJ1-5,.,TRBV28,.,CASNSGETGFNQPQHF,TGTGCCAGTAACAGTGGGGAAACAGGCTTTAATCAGCCCCAGCATTTT
TRBJ2-3,.,TRBV29-1,.,CSVEGAGGDTQYF,TGCAGCGTTGAAGGCGCGGGTGGAGATACGCAGTATTTT
TRBJ2-3,TRBD1,TRBV7-9,.,CASSEPGQGRNTQYF,TGTGCCAGCAGCGAACCCGGACAGGGGAGAAATACGCAGTATTTT
TRBJ2-1,.,TRBV20-1,few,CSAREVWGGTYNEQFF,TGCAGTGCTAGAGAGGTGTGGGGGGGCACCTACAATGAGCAGTTCTTC
TRBJ1-5,TRBD1,TRBV4-1,few,CASSHQGAGVNQPQHF,TGCGCCAGCAGCCACCAGGGGGCGGGGGTCAATCAGCCCCAGCATTTT
TRBJ1-3,.,TRBV20-1,.,CSAIRTAISGNTIYF,TGCAGTGCTATCCGGACAGCCATCTCTGGAAACACCATATATTTT
TRBJ2-2,.,TRBV15,few,CATSSEYQGTGELFF,TGTGCCACCAGCAGCGAATACCAGGGGACCGGGGAGCTGTTTTTT
TRBJ2-1,.,TRBV20-1,.,CSASPLVTAEQFF,TGCAGTGCTAGTCCACTAGTTACGGCTGAGCAGTTCTTC
TRBJ2-3,.,TRBV12-3/TRBV12-4,few,CASSFDAGGGTDTQYF,TGTGCCAGCAGTTTCGACGCCGGGGGTGGCACAGATACGCAGTATTTT
TRBJ2-1,.,TRBV5-1,few,CASGDEQFF,TGCGCCAGCGGGGATGAGCAGTTCTTC
TRBJ2-3,.,TRBV7-3,.,CASSLSLVPTDTQYF,TGTGCCAGCAGCTTATCTCTAGTCCCCACAGATACGCAGTACTTT
TRBJ2-5,.,TRBV29-1,few,CSVEVVETQYF,TGCAGCGTAGAGGTCGTGGAGACCCAGTACTTC
TRBJ1-2,.,TRBV9,.,CASSATGVGFGGYTF,TGTGCCAGCAGCGCGACAGGTGTCGGGTTTGGAGGCTACACCTTC
TRBJ2-3,.,TRBV15,few,CATSEGPYTDTQYF,TGTGCCACCAGCGAAGGGCCGTACACAGATACGCAGTATTTT
TRBJ2-7,TRBD1,TRBV27,.,CASSLSTGEVGYEQYF,TGTGCCAGCAGTTTATCGACAGGGGAAGTAGGCTACGAGCAGTACTTC
TRBJ2-2,.,TRBV5-6,few,CASSLGENGELFF,TGTGCCAGCAGCTTGGGGGAGAACGGGGAGCTGTTTTTT
TRBJ1-2,.,TRBV10-3,few,CAISSTGRYGYTF,TGTGCCATCAGTTCTACAGGACGCTATGGCTACACCTTC
TRBJ2-3,TRBD2,TRBV5-1,few,CASSFLTSGGGRPDTQYF,TGCGCCAGCAGCTTCTTGACTAGCGGGGGCGGTAGGCCAGATACGCAGTATTTT
TRBJ2-7,.,TRBV30,.,CAWSSRLGLGEQYF,TGTGCCTGGAGTTCCCGGCTTGGTTTGGGTGAGCAGTACTTC
TRBJ2-1,TRBD2,TRBV6-5,few,CASGRTSGVYNEQFF,TGTGCCAGCGGGCGAACTAGCGGGGTTTACAATGAGCAGTTCTTC
TRBJ1-5,.,TRBV6-1,.,CASSERQVGNQPQHF,TGTGCCAGCAGTGAAAGACAGGTTGGGAATCAGCCCCAGCATTTT
TRBJ2-7,.,TRBV5-1,.,CASSLDSGRAYEQYF,TGCGCCAGCAGCTTGGATAGCGGAAGGGCCTACGAGCAGTACTTC
TRBJ2-7,TRBD1,TRBV12-3/TRBV12-4,.,CASSFDRDREQYF,TGTGCCAGCAGTTTCGACAGGGACAGGGAGCAGTACTTC
TRBJ1-1,.,TRBV15,few,CATSGPMNTEAFF,TGTGCCACCAGCGGGCCAATGAACACTGAAGCTTTCTTT